This TCR beta chain emerged from a study of OX40 agonist ivuxolimab in advanced cancers. Study overall: Patients' therapy was ivuxolimab, an antibody that acts as an agonist of OX40 (CD134). Hepatocellular carcinoma, melanoma, renal cell or head and neck cancer affected the dose-escalation patients. Across the patients, intravenous ivuxolimab was delivered every 2 weeks at 0.01 to 10 mg/kg.

Profiling relied on immunoSEQ multiplex PCR, and the TCRdb table lists in-frame clones only, not all of them. The table lists 55,000 to 75,000 clones, 81% of them singletons. A word on this clone: The target antigen is unknown.

Overall study findings and caveats: Nonresponders included some who also had low normalized T-cell clonal expansion.

The CDR3 runs 13 residues. V lost 4 bases to trimming and J lost 4 bases, with 8 bases between them. Germline V gives CDR1 GTSNPN, CDR2 SVGIG (reference sequence). The receptor was derived from an adult with an advanced solid tumor such as melanoma, head and neck, liver or kidney cancer. The sequencing here drew on CD4+ or CD8+ T cells sorted from blood, taken in a trial of the OX40 agonist ivuxolimab. The chain joins TRBV30 to TRBJ1-6; D gene unclear. The CDR3: CAWNTAYNSPLHF. The CDR3 coding sequence is TGTGCCTGGAATACCGCGTATAATTCACCCCTCCACTTT.